This TCR beta chain is from a study of early T cells in non-severe SARS-CoV-2 infection. This clonotype came up many times. The protocol attached unique molecular identifiers to individual cDNA molecules. In TCRdb, the 5' RACE reads were re-called with MiXCR into one record per CDR3 protein. Among approximately 56,000 distinct CDR3 sequences listed, 9.5% to 12% were seen once. V gave up 1 base and J gave up 4 bases, with 11 bases separating them. Germline-derived CDR1 and CDR2 are SGHVS and FQNEAQ. The CDR3 has 14 amino acids. The chain is built from TRBV7-8 and TRBJ2-7, with D perhaps TRBD1 (5 bases). This receptor was taken from an adult who was a healthcare worker with PCR-confirmed SARS-CoV-2 infection or an uninfected control (not recorded which). Sequenced material: whole blood. The DNA of the CDR3 is TGTGCCAGCAGCTTAGGGGCCAGGGAATACGAGCAGTACTTC. Translated: CASSLGAREYEQYF.